The rows below give T cell receptor beta chains drawn from one sample of a study of patients and donors after allogeneic stem cell transplantation. One entry per CDR3 protein results from TCRdb running MiXCR on the RT-PCR reads. Of 30,000 or so distinct CDR3 sequences listed, over 6.5% are singletons. Sequencing used blood, either unsorted or a sorted T cell fraction (not recorded which). These TCRs come from a human donor who was either an allogeneic HSCT recipient or a stem cell or donor lymphocyte infusion donor (not recorded which). It is not recorded whose cells these are; they may come from a transplant donor. The CDR3 runs from the conserved cysteine through the conserved F or W. The order of the fields is J gene, V gene, clone size, D gene, CDR3 protein, CDR3 DNA. A D gene is named only where the DNA matches it firmly. Clone size is stated in some rows and not others, as once, few, many or a class when expanded.

TRBJ2-1,TRBV7-3,few,TRBD1,CASSYSGGLYNEQFF,TGTGCCAGCAGCTATTCAGGGGGCCTTTACAATGAGCAGTTCTTC
TRBJ2-7,TRBV5-4,.,.,CASSSGRTYEQYF,TGTGCCAGCAGTTCCGGACGGACCTACGAGCAGTACTTC
TRBJ2-7,TRBV28,.,.,CASSLVGAYEQYF,TGTGCCAGCAGTTTAGTGGGGGCCTACGAGCAGTACTTC
TRBJ1-5,TRBV24-1,many,.,CATSRGYSNQPQHF,TGTGCCACCAGTAGGGGATATAGCAATCAGCCCCAGCATTTT
TRBJ2-1,TRBV14,.,TRBD1,CASSLGQGRYNEQFF,TGTGCCAGCAGCCTTGGACAGGGGCGATACAATGAGCAGTTCTTC
TRBJ1-5,TRBV20-1,many,.,CSARLGLAGNQPQHF,TGCAGTGCTAGGTTAGGGTTGGCGGGCAATCAGCCCCAGCATTTT
TRBJ2-1,TRBV11-1,many,TRBD2,CASSPIAGAGDEQFF,TGTGCCAGCAGCCCAATAGCGGGGGCTGGGGATGAGCAGTTCTTC
TRBJ2-5,TRBV18,.,TRBD2,CASSPQTSGQETQYF,TGTGCCAGCTCACCACAAACTAGCGGCCAAGAGACCCAGTACTTC
TRBJ2-3,TRBV2,.,TRBD2,CASTGLAPDTQYF,TGTGCCAGCACCGGACTAGCGCCAGATACGCAGTATTTT
TRBJ2-3,TRBV18,.,.,CASFGGSDTQYF,TGTGCCAGCTTTGGAGGATCAGATACGCAGTATTTT
TRBJ2-7,TRBV4-1,.,.,CASSQETGISYEQYF,TGCGCCAGCAGCCAAGAGACTGGGATCTCCTACGAGCAGTACTTC
TRBJ2-1,TRBV5-1,many,TRBD2,CASSPRLAGGVGNEQFF,TGCGCCAGCAGCCCTAGACTAGCAGGAGGCGTCGGCAATGAGCAGTTCTTC
TRBJ2-6,TRBV7-9,many,.,CASSLAVSSGANVLTF,TGTGCCAGCAGCTTAGCAGTAAGCTCTGGGGCCAACGTCCTGACTTTC
TRBJ2-2,TRBV23-1,.,TRBD1,CASSHHRGAGELFF,TGCGCCAGCAGTCATCACAGGGGGGCCGGGGAGCTGTTTTTT
TRBJ2-2,TRBV18,many,.,CASSPKSTGELFF,TGTGCCAGCTCACCGAAGTCCACCGGGGAGCTGTTTTTT
TRBJ2-5,TRBV6-6,few,.,CASSYGRQETQYF,TGTGCCAGCAGTTACGGGCGACAAGAGACCCAGTACTTC
TRBJ2-3,TRBV7-2,.,TRBD2,CASSFSPSGRIPPDTQYF,TGTGCCAGCAGCTTTAGTCCTAGCGGGAGAATCCCCCCTGATACGCAGTATTTT
TRBJ1-4,TRBV7-9,many,TRBD1,CASSLDLDRGGEKLFF,TGTGCCAGCAGCTTAGATCTAGACAGGGGCGGTGAAAAACTGTTTTTT
TRBJ1-2,TRBV11-2,many,TRBD1,CASSRGQLYGYTF,TGTGCCAGCAGCCGGGGACAGCTCTATGGCTACACCTTC
TRBJ2-1,TRBV24-1,many,TRBD2,CATSDFTSGSSYNEQFF,TGTGCCACCAGTGATTTTACTAGCGGGAGCTCCTACAATGAGCAGTTCTTC
TRBJ1-4,TRBV5-1,many,.,CASSRLSDGGEKLFF,TGCGCCAGCAGCCGGTTGTCTGACGGGGGTGAAAAACTGTTTTTT
TRBJ2-7,TRBV11-2,.,.,CASSFGPPYEQYF,TGTGCCAGCAGCTTTGGCCCCCCCTACGAGCAGTACTTC
TRBJ2-1,TRBV5-1,.,.,CASSLAVRTYNEQFF,TGCGCCAGCAGCTTGGCCGTGCGGACCTACAATGAGCAGTTCTTC
TRBJ2-1,TRBV19,many,.,CAVSQGSYNEQFF,TGTGCCGTATCACAGGGCTCCTACAATGAGCAGTTCTTC
TRBJ2-2,TRBV24-1,many,.,CATSGWISGNTGELFF,TGTGCCACCAGTGGCTGGATCAGCGGTAACACCGGGGAGCTGTTTTTT
TRBJ2-2,TRBV4-3,few,.,CASSQVEGVRELFF,TGCGCCAGCAGCCAGGTGGAAGGGGTTAGGGAGCTGTTTTTT
TRBJ2-4,TRBV9,.,.,CASSPSSPTGAKNIQYF,TGTGCCAGCAGCCCATCGTCTCCGACGGGAGCCAAAAACATTCAGTACTTC
TRBJ1-1,TRBV11-1,.,TRBD1,CASSSRDRLMNTEAFF,TGTGCCAGCAGCTCTCGGGACAGGTTGATGAACACTGAAGCTTTCTTT
TRBJ2-3,TRBV27,many,TRBD2,CASSTSGATDTQYF,TGTGCCAGCAGTACTAGCGGAGCCACAGATACGCAGTATTTT
TRBJ2-2,TRBV7-3,.,.,CASSLRPGPNTGELFF,TGTGCCAGCAGCTTAAGACCCGGACCCAACACCGGGGAGCTGTTTTTT
TRBJ1-4,TRBV27,many,.,CASRSNEKLFF,TGTGCCAGCAGATCTAATGAAAAACTGTTTTTT
TRBJ2-7,TRBV3-1,few,TRBD1,CASSHVGTGFNEQYF,TGTGCCAGCAGCCATGTCGGGACAGGGTTCAACGAGCAGTACTTC
TRBJ1-6,TRBV4-3,many,TRBD1,CASSQDRIAGTGSTSPLHF,TGCGCCAGCAGCCAAGATCGGATTGCCGGGACAGGGTCAACTTCACCCCTCCACTTT
TRBJ1-4,TRBV3-1,many,.,CASSQVGQLFF,TGTGCCAGCAGCCAAGTGGGACAACTGTTTTTT
TRBJ1-6,TRBV6-5,many,TRBD1,CASKPGTANSPLHF,TGTGCCAGCAAGCCAGGGACAGCCAATTCACCCCTCCACTTT
TRBJ2-1,TRBV20-1,many,.,CSASPLQGSSNEQFF,TGCAGTGCTAGCCCCCTACAGGGTTCTTCCAATGAGCAGTTCTTC
TRBJ1-4,TRBV2,many,.,CASSDNQGRKLFF,TGTGCCAGCAGTGATAACCAGGGGCGGAAACTGTTTTTT
TRBJ1-4,TRBV5-6,many,.,CASSLGAGIREKLFF,TGTGCCAGCAGCTTGGGGGCAGGCATTCGTGAAAAACTGTTTTTT